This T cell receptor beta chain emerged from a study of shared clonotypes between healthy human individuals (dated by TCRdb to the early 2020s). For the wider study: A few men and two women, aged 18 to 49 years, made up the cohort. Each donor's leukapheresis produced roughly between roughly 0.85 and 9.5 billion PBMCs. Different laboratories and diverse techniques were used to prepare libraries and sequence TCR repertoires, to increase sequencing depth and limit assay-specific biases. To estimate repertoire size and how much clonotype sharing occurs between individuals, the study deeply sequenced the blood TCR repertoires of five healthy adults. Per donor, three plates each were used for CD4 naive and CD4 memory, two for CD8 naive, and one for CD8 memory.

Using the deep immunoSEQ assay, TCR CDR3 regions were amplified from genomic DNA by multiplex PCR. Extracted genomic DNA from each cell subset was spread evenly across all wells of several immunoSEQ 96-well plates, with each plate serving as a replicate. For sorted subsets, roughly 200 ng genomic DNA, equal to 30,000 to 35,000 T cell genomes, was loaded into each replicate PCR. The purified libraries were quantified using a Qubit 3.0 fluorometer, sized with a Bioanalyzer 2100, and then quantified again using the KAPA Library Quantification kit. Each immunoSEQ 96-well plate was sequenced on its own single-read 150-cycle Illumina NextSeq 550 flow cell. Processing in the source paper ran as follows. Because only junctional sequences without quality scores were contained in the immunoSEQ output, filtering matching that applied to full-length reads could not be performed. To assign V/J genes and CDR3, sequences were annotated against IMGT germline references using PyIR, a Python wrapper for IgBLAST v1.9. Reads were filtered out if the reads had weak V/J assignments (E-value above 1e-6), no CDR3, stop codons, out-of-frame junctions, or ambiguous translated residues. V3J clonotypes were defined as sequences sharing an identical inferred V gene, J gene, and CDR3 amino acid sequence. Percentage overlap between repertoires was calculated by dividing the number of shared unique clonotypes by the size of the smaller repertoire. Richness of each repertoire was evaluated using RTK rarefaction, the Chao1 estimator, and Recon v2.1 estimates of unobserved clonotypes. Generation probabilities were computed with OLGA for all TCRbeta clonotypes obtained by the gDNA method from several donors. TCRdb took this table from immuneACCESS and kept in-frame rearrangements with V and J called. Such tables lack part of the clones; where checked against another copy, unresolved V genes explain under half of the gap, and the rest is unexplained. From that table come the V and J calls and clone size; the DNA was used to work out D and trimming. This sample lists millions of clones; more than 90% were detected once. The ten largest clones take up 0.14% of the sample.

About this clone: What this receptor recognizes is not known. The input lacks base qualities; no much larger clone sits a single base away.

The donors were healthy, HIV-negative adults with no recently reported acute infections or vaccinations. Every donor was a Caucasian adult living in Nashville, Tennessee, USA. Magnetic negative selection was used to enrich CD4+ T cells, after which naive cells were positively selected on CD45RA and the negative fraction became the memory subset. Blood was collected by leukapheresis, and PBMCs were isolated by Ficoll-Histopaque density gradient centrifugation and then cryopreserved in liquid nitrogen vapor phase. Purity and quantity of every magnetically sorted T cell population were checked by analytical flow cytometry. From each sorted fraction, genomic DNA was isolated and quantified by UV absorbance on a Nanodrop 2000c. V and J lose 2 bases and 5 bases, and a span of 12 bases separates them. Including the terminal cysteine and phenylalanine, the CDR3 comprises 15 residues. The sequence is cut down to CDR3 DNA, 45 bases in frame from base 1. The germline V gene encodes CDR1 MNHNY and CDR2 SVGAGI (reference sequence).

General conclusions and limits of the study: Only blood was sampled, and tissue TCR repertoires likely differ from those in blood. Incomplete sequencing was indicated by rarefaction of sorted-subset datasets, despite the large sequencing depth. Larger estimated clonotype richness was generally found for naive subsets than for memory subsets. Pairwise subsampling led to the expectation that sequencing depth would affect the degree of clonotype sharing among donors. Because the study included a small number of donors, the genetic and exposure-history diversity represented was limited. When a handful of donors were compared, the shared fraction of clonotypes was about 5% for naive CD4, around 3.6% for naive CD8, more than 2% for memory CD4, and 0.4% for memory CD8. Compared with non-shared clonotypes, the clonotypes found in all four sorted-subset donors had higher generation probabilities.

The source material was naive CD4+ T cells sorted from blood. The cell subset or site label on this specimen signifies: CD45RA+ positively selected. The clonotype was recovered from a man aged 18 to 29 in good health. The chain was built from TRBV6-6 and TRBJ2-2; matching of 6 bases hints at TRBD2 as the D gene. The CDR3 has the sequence CASSYREGLTGELFF. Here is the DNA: TGTGCCAGCAGTTACAGAGAGGGACTTACCGGGGAGCTGTTTTTT.